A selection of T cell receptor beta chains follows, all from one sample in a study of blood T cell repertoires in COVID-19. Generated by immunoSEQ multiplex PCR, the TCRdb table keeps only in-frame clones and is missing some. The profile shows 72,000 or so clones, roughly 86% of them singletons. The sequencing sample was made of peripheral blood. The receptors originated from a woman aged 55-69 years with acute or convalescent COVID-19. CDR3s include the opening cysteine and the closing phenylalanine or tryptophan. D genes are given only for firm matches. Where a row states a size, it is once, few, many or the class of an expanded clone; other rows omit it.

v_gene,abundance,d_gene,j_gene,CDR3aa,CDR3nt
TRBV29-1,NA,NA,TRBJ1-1,CSVVRSSNTEAFF,TGCAGCGTTGTAAGGAGTTCTAACACTGAAGCTTTCTTT
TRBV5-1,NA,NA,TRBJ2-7,CASSLGEGVYEQYF,TGCGCCAGCAGCTTGGGAGAGGGTGTATACGAGCAGTACTTC
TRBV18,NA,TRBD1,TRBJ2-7,CASSPPGTGLYEQYF,TGTGCCAGCTCACCTCCCGGGACAGGTCTCTACGAGCAGTACTTC
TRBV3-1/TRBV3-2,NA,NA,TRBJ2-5,CASSDRVRVQETQYF,TGTGCCAGCAGCGACCGTGTCAGGGTCCAAGAGACCCAGTACTTC
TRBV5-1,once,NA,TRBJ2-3,CASSLDRTSTDTQYF,TGCGCCAGCAGCTTGGATCGGACTAGCACAGATACGCAGTATTTT
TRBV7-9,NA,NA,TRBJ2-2,CASSFKSGTTNTGELFF,TGTGCCAGCAGCTTCAAATCGGGAACGACAAACACCGGGGAGCTGTTTTTT
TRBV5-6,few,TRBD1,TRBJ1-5,CASSVGQGGQPQHF,TGTGCCAGCAGCGTGGGACAGGGCGGACAGCCCCAGCATTTT
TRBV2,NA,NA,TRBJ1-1,CASRGTGGNTEAFF,TGTGCCAGCAGGGGCACAGGCGGCAACACTGAAGCTTTCTTT
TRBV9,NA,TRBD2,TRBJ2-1,CASSVVPSGGGGNEQFF,TGTGCCAGCAGCGTAGTCCCCAGCGGGGGGGGTGGAAATGAGCAGTTCTTC
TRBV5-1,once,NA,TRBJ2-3,CASSSGFTDTQYF,TGCGCCAGCAGCTCCGGGTTCACAGATACGCAGTATTTT
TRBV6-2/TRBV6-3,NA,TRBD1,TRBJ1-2,CASSGQGYGYTF,TGTGCCAGCAGCGGACAGGGTTATGGCTACACCTTC
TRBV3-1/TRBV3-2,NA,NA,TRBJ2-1,CASSQDADLANEQFF,TGTGCCAGCAGCCAAGATGCGGATTTGGCCAATGAGCAGTTCTTC
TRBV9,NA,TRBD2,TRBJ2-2,CASSVTAGGRGELFF,TGTGCCAGCAGCGTAACGGCGGGGGGGAGAGGGGAGCTGTTTTTT
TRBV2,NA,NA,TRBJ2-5,CASSEVGVGETQYF,TGTGCCAGCAGTGAAGTAGGGGTGGGCGAGACCCAGTACTTC
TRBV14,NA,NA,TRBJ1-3,CASSRRPGVAGNTIYF,TGTGCCAGCAGCCGTCGGCCAGGGGTGGCTGGAAACACCATATATTTT
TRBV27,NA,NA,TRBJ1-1,CASSLPPPAEAFF,TGTGCCAGCAGTTTACCCCCTCCGGCTGAAGCTTTCTTT
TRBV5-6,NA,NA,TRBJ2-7,CASSWEDEQYF,TGTGCCAGCAGCTGGGAGGACGAGCAGTACTTC
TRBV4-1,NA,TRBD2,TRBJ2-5,CASSQDRRAGGGETQYF,TGCGCCAGCAGCCAAGATCGGCGAGCGGGGGGCGGGGAGACCCAGTACTTC
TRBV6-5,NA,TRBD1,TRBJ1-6,CASSSGTGNSPLHF,TGTGCCAGCAGTAGCGGGACAGGGAATTCACCCCTCCACTTT
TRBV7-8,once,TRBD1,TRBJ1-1,CATAGGARTEAFF,TGTGCCACCGCAGGGGGCGCGAGGACTGAAGCTTTCTTT
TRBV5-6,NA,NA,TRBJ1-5,CASSLAGFTRQEPQHF,TGTGCCAGCAGCTTGGCCGGTTTTACGAGGCAAGAGCCCCAGCATTTT
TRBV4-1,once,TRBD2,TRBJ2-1,CASSRRLAGGINEQFF,TGCGCCAGCAGCCGACGACTAGCGGGGGGAATCAATGAGCAGTTCTTC
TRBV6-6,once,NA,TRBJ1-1,CASSPRGPLTEAFF,TGTGCCAGCAGTCCCAGGGGACCCCTCACTGAAGCTTTCTTT
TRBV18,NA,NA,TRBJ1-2,CASSPDRNYGYTF,TGTGCCAGCTCCCCGGACAGAAACTATGGCTACACCTTC
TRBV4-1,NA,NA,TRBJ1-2,CASSQDSGDYGYTF,TGCGCCAGCAGCCAAGACTCAGGGGACTATGGCTACACCTTC
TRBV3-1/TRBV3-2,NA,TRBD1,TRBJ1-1,CASSQGTGGLNTEAFF,TGTGCCAGCAGCCAAGGGACAGGGGGCCTGAACACTGAAGCTTTCTTT
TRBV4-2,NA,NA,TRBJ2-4,CASSQAPTSKLAKNIQYF,TGTGCCAGCAGCCAAGCCCCTACTAGTAAACTAGCCAAAAACATTCAGTACTTC
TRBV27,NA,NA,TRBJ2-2,CASSPIGEVTGELFF,TGTGCCAGCAGTCCAATCGGGGAAGTGACCGGGGAGCTGTTTTTT
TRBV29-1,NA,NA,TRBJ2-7,CSVDEGPYEQYF,TGCAGCGTTGATGAGGGTCCCTACGAGCAGTACTTC
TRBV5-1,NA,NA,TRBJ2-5,CASSFGQGRETQYF,TGCGCCAGCAGCTTTGGGCAGGGCCGGGAGACCCAGTACTTC
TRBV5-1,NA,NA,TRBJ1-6,CASSFSGDGLNSPLHF,TGCGCCAGCAGCTTTTCAGGGGATGGGCTCAATTCACCCCTCCACTTT
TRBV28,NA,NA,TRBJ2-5,CASSLPTRGETQYF,TGTGCCAGCAGTTTACCCACACGGGGGGAGACCCAGTACTTC
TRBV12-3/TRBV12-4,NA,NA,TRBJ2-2,CASSITGPGELFF,TGTGCCAGCAGCATCACAGGCCCCGGGGAGCTGTTTTTT
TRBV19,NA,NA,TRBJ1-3,CASSTRNRLSGNTIYF,TGTGCCAGTAGTACCCGGAACAGGCTCTCTGGAAACACCATATATTTT
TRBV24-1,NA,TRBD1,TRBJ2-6,CATSEGQGTPGANVLTF,TGTGCCACCAGTGAAGGACAGGGAACGCCTGGGGCCAACGTCCTGACTTTC
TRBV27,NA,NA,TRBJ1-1,CASSLGPGQRAFF,TGTGCCAGCAGTTTAGGGCCGGGACAACGGGCTTTCTTT
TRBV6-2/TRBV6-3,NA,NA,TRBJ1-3,CASSYSDSDSTIFSSGNTIYF,TGTGCCAGCAGTTACTCGGACAGTGATTCTACCATCTTTAGCTCTGGAAACACCATATATTTT
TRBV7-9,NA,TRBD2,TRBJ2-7,CASSSPRLAGGFTDHYEQYF,TGTGCCAGCAGCAGCCCCCGACTAGCGGGGGGATTTACGGACCACTACGAGCAGTACTTC
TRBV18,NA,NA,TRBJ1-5,CASAPSFGGQSNQPQHF,TGTGCCAGCGCCCCCAGTTTCGGGGGGCAGAGCAATCAGCCCCAGCATTTT
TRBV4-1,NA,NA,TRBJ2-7,CASSQDSRQTRVNYEQYF,TGCGCCAGCAGCCAAGATTCCCGGCAAACGCGGGTAAACTACGAGCAGTACTTC
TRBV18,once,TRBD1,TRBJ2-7,CASSAGQGSSYEQYF,TGTGCCAGCTCAGCTGGACAGGGGAGCTCCTACGAGCAGTACTTC
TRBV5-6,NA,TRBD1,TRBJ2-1,CASSPGTGRYEQFF,TGTGCCAGCAGCCCCGGGACAGGGAGGTATGAGCAGTTCTTC
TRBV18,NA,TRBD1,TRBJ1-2,CASSPATGGANYGYTF,TGTGCCAGCTCACCAGCGACAGGGGGAGCTAACTATGGCTACACCTTC
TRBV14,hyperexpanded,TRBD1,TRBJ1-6,CASSRYRGDSPLHF,TGTGCCAGCAGCCGGTACAGGGGGGATTCACCCCTCCACTTT
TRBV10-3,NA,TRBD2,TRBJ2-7,CAIRGGGPYEQYF,TGTGCCATCAGGGGCGGGGGGCCCTACGAGCAGTACTTC
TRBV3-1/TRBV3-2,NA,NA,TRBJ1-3,CASANGRGNTIYF,TGTGCCAGCGCTAATGGGAGAGGAAACACCATATATTTT
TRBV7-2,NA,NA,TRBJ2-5,CASSLSQGPQETQYF,TGTGCCAGCAGCTTATCGCAGGGTCCCCAGGAGACCCAGTACTTC
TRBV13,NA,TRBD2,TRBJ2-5,CASSLGLGGQETQYF,TGTGCCAGCAGCTTAGGTCTCGGGGGGCAAGAGACCCAGTACTTC
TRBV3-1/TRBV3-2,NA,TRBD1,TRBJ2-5,CASNIKGAQETQYF,TGTGCCAGCAACATCAAGGGGGCTCAAGAGACCCAGTACTTC
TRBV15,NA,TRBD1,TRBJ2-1,CATSTRQGLYNEQFF,TGTGCCACCAGCACCCGACAGGGGTTATACAATGAGCAGTTCTTC
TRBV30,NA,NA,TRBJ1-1,CAWSKLSQAEAFF,TGTGCCTGGAGTAAATTGTCACAGGCTGAAGCTTTCTTT
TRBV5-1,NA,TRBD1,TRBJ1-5,CASSRRGQEPQHF,TGCGCCAGCAGCCGACGGGGACAGGAGCCCCAGCATTTT
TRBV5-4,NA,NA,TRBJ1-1,CASSLGGNTEAFF,TGTGCCAGCAGCTTAGGGGGGAACACTGAAGCTTTCTTT
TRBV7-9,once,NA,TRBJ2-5,CASSLNEETQYF,TGTGCCAGCAGCTTAAACGAGGAGACCCAGTACTTC
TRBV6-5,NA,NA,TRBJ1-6,CASRARPRGSPLHF,TGTGCCAGCAGAGCTCGGCCCAGGGGTTCACCCCTCCACTTT